Listed below are T cell receptor beta chains from one sample, sequenced in a study of cytomegalovirus exposure and HLA in healthy donors. Clones were read by immunoSEQ multiplex PCR, and TCRdb kept only the in-frame ones, dropping some. Among about 230,000 clones listed, around 89% were seen once. The sample was PBMCs. These TCRs come from a young woman in good health and CMV-seronegative. Each CDR3 is given with its conserved first and last residue. Each record gives: CDR3 protein, CDR3 DNA, V gene, clone size, D gene, J gene. The D gene is left open where the match is weak. Rows give clone size only sometimes, using once, few, many, or a class for an expanded clone.

CDR3: CASSLIHF
DNA: TGTGCCAGCAGCCTAATCCACTTC
V: TRBV11-2
size: .
D: .
J: TRBJ2-5

CDR3: CASTQGYYGYTF
DNA: TGTGCCAGCACACAGGGCTACTATGGCTACACCTTC
V: TRBV19
size: .
D: .
J: TRBJ1-2

CDR3: CASSAPERGVTDTQYF
DNA: TGCGCCAGCAGTGCCCCCGAGCGGGGGGTCACAGATACGCAGTATTTT
V: TRBV5-1
size: .
D: TRBD2
J: TRBJ2-3

CDR3: CASSLAGGKRHYGYTF
DNA: TGCGCCAGCAGCTTGGCCGGGGGGAAAAGGCACTATGGCTACACCTTC
V: TRBV5-1
size: .
D: .
J: TRBJ1-2

CDR3: CASSYDRGVGEQYF
DNA: TGTGCCAGCAGCTACGACAGGGGAGTTGGGGAGCAGTACTTC
V: TRBV5-6
size: .
D: TRBD1
J: TRBJ2-7

CDR3: CASSQWASGDHSYNEQFF
DNA: TGCGCCAGCAGTCAATGGGCTAGCGGGGACCACTCCTACAATGAGCAGTTCTTC
V: TRBV23-1
size: .
D: TRBD2
J: TRBJ2-1

CDR3: CASSLNAQVAHF
DNA: TGTGCCAGCAGCTTAAATGCACAGGTAGCTCACTTT
V: TRBV7-9
size: .
D: .
J: TRBJ1-6

CDR3: CSVGTGRDNEQFF
DNA: TGCAGCGTCGGGACAGGGCGGGACAATGAGCAGTTCTTC
V: TRBV29-1
size: .
D: TRBD1
J: TRBJ2-1

CDR3: CASSLTIAGGSYEQYF
DNA: TGTGCCAGCAGCTTGACCATAGCGGGAGGCTCCTACGAGCAGTACTTC
V: TRBV5-4
size: .
D: TRBD2
J: TRBJ2-7

CDR3: CASSPGQWGTEAFF
DNA: TGTGCCAGCAGCCCGGGACAATGGGGCACTGAAGCTTTCTTT
V: TRBV7-2
size: once
D: .
J: TRBJ1-1

CDR3: CASSQGEYSLQYF
DNA: TGTGCCAGCAGCCAAGGCGAATACTCGTTGCAGTACTTC
V: TRBV14
size: .
D: .
J: TRBJ2-7

CDR3: CASSPQALANTGELFF
DNA: TGTGCCAGCAGCCCTCAGGCGCTCGCGAACACCGGGGAGCTGTTTTTT
V: TRBV7-2
size: .
D: .
J: TRBJ2-2

CDR3: CASSLFPSGNYEQYF
DNA: TGTGCCAGCAGTTTATTTCCTAGCGGGAACTACGAGCAGTACTTC
V: TRBV28
size: .
D: TRBD2
J: TRBJ2-7

CDR3: CASSENTRYGYTF
DNA: TGCGCCAGCAGTGAGAACACGCGGTATGGCTACACCTTC
V: TRBV10-1
size: .
D: .
J: TRBJ1-2

CDR3: CASSPPSATGELFF
DNA: TGTGCCAGCAGCCCCCCCAGCGCAACCGGGGAGCTGTTTTTT
V: TRBV7-9
size: .
D: .
J: TRBJ2-2

CDR3: CASSLRTGGAVGGNTIYF
DNA: TGTGCCAGCAGCTTACGGACAGGGGGCGCGGTGGGTGGAAACACCATATATTTT
V: TRBV5-4
size: .
D: TRBD1
J: TRBJ1-3

CDR3: CASSSHRQNEKLFF
DNA: TGTGCCAGCAGCTCCCACCGACAGAATGAAAAACTGTTTTTT
V: TRBV11-2
size: .
D: .
J: TRBJ1-4

CDR3: CAISEGATEAFF
DNA: TGTGCCATCAGTGAAGGGGCAACTGAAGCTTTCTTT
V: TRBV10-3
size: .
D: .
J: TRBJ1-1